This T cell receptor beta chain derives from a study of T cells in Graves' hyperthyroidism and ophthalmopathy. The CDR3 loop spans 14 amino acids. Per the germline V gene, CDR1 is SGDLS and CDR2 is YYNGEE. V lost 3 bases and J 0 bases, leaving 7 bases between the germline ends. Using RNA transcripts as the source, TCR beta CDR3 regions were amplified. The HTBI primer set was used in a first-round RT-PCR of the TCR CDR3. TCRdb reprocessed the multiplex PCR reads via MiXCR and lists one record per CDR3 protein. Of about 570,000 distinct CDR3 sequences listed, 12% to 15% are singletons. Sequences were obtained from blood. The sequence came from a woman aged 40 to 55 with Graves' hyperthyroidism. The chain combines TRBV9 with TRBJ2-1; tentatively, D is TRBD2 (5 bases). CDR3 nucleotides: TGTGCCAGCAGCGAGGAGGTCTCCTACAATGAGCAGTTCTTC. Its protein product is CASSEEVSYNEQFF.